This TCR beta chain was found in a study of beta chain features in type 1 diabetes. Study-level points and caveats: Type 1 diabetes patients had TCRB CDR3s that were shorter (moderately but significantly so) in all four CD4+ subsets.

Reverse transcription of all isolated RNA meant that expressed TCRB transcripts were sequenced. Reads from naive, central memory and regulatory T cell samples averaged roughly 3.6 million. Repertoires were generated with immunoSEQ multiplex PCR, while TCRdb's copy carries only in-frame clones and drops some. The sample holds about 710,000 clones, around 15% seen once. As regards this clone: Its target is unknown.

Germline V gives CDR1 SGHRS, CDR2 YFSETQ. Trimming cost V 2 bases and J 7 bases, with 10 bases left between them. The CDR3 length is 13 residues. This TCR was sampled from a man younger than 30 with type 1 diabetes. The sequenced sample was naive CD4+ T cells from blood. The chain uses TRBV5-1 and TRBJ2-1; no definite D call. CDR3 sequence reads: CASSFNFQNEQFF. Written as DNA, the CDR3 is TGCGCCAGCAGCTTTAACTTCCAAAATGAGCAGTTCTTC.